This T cell receptor beta chain was documented in a study of CD8 T cells in ankylosing spondylitis. After removal of 6 bases from V and 7 bases from J, the junction contained 9 bases not matched to a gene. Germline-derived CDR1 and CDR2 are MNHEY and SVGEGT. The CDR3 contains 14 residues. Study-wide findings and caveats: Among TCR beta sequences, a motif of fewer than 10 highly homologous variants appeared characteristic of ankylosing spondylitis blood. Earlier literature documents some of the motif variants in reactive arthritis synovial fluid and blood.

Quantitative 5'-RACE was performed with molecular barcodes, and it yielded the TCR beta libraries. TCRdb passed the 5' RACE reads through MiXCR, listing each CDR3 protein once. The sample records hundreds of thousands of distinct CDR3 sequences, about 25% being singletons. This clonotype was seen only a few times. The target antigen is unknown. The rearrangement links TRBV6-2 or TRBV6-3 to TRBJ1-5, with 7 bases that match TRBD1. Material for sequencing was blood, either unsorted or a sorted T cell fraction (not recorded which). This TCR was sampled from a male donor with ankylosing spondylitis. CDR3 residues: CASRDRRGRQPQHF. The DNA of the CDR3 is TGTGCCAGCAGAGACCGGAGGGGGCGACAGCCCCAGCATTTT.